Each of the 21 T cell receptor beta chains below was sequenced from the same sample in a study of OX40 agonist ivuxolimab in advanced cancers. TCRdb's table, derived via immunoSEQ multiplex PCR, lists solely in-frame clones and lacks some. This table holds around 66,000 clones, around 89% found once. The sequences come from CD4+ or CD8+ T cells sorted from blood, collected in a trial of the OX40 agonist ivuxolimab. The receptor set was obtained from an adult with an advanced solid tumor such as melanoma, head and neck, liver or kidney cancer.

The J gene is TRBJ1-1, the V gene TRBV5-6; 10 bases map to TRBD1. The ends lost 2 bases at V and 5 bases at J; junction bases unmatched: 9. The CDR3 extends over 16 amino acids. The germline V gene encodes CDR1 SGHDT and CDR2 YYEEEE. The CDR3 nucleotides are TGTGCCAGCAGCTTCGGACAGGGGGTAGATAGAACTGAAGCTTTCTTT. Protein product: CASSFGQGVDRTEAFF.

This sequence joins TRBV28 and TRBJ2-4, with 8 bases that match TRBD1. The CDR3 runs to 16 residues. The germline V gene encodes CDR1 MDHEN and CDR2 SYDVKM. Trimming removed 6 bases from V and 0 bases from J; junction bases left unmatched: 7. The CDR3 protein is CASSHQGAIAKNIQYF. CDR3 sequence (DNA): TGTGCCAGCAGCCACCAGGGGGCCATAGCCAAAAACATTCAGTACTTC.

This clone has a single count. The chain joins TRBV9 to TRBJ1-5; TRBD1 is a possible D gene (5 bases). There are 14 residues in the CDR3. CDR1 SGDLS and CDR2 YYNGEE come from the germline V gene. Deletions cut 0 bases from V and 3 bases from J, with 7 bases between. The CDR3 DNA is TGTGCCAGCAGCGTAGGGGGACTCAATCAGCCCCAGCATTTT. Amino acids: CASSVGGLNQPQHF.

This chain uses TRBV29-1 with TRBJ2-5; 8 bases align to TRBD1. This CDR3 contains 16 residues. V dropped 3 bases and J dropped 2; count of bases not matched to a gene: 11. The germline V gene has CDR1 SQVTM and CDR2 ANQGSEA. CDR3 in amino acids: CSVEGRGPWEQETQYF. In nucleotides, the CDR3 is TGCAGCGTTGAGGGCAGGGGGCCTTGGGAACAAGAGACCCAGTACTTC.

This chain connects TRBV7-9 to TRBJ2-5; 8 bases line up with TRBD2. The CDR3 is made up of 17 amino acids. The germline V gene has CDR1 SEHNR and CDR2 FQNEAQ (reference sequence). V dropped 1 base and J dropped 4; count of bases not matched to a gene: 11. In nucleotides, the CDR3 is TGTGCCAGCAGCTTAGTCGTCGCGGGGGGCAAGGGAGAGACCCAGTACTTC. Protein: CASSLVVAGGKGETQYF.

The gene calls are TRBV25-1 and TRBJ2-5; TRBD2 might be the D (5 bases). Germline values: CDR1 MGHDK, CDR2 SYGVNS. V lost 4 bases to trimming and J lost 5 bases, with 14 bases between them. CDR3 length equals 14 residues. CDR3 bases: TGTGCCAGCAGTGGCGGACTCATTCCGGAGACCCAGTACTTC. Protein: CASSGGLIPETQYF.

This chain uses TRBV10-1 with TRBJ2-3; 12 nucleotides line up with TRBD1. Germline assignment: CDR1 WNHNN and CDR2 SYGVQD (reference sequence). V shed 2 bases, J shed 1 base, and the junction held 1 base outside the gene matches. CDR3 size: 16 residues. The CDR3 spells CASSEGTGGGTDTQYF. In DNA form, the CDR3 reads TGCGCCAGCAGTGAGGGGACAGGGGGCGGCACAGATACGCAGTATTTT.

The rearrangement uses TRBV12-1 and TRBJ2-6. TRBV12-1 counts as a pseudogene. The CDR3 contains 20 residues. The CDR3 DNA reads TGTGCCAGCAGCTTTAGGGTAGGGCCCTGGAACCTTGGAGGGGCCAACGTCCTGACTTTC. Protein sequence: CASSFRVGPWNLGGANVLTF.

This chain links TRBV25-1 with TRBJ2-2; D possibly corresponds to TRBD2 (5 bases). The CDR3 consists of 13 residues. The V gene's germline CDR1 is MGHDK and CDR2 SYGVNS. Deletions cut 4 bases from V and 6 bases from J, with 9 bases between. The CDR3 reads CASSAGFPGELFF. As DNA, the CDR3 is TGTGCCAGCAGTGCGGGGTTTCCCGGGGAGCTGTTTTTT.

The chain recombines TRBV2 with TRBJ2-7, with TRBD1 matching over 9 bases. There are 12 residues in the CDR3. CDR1 is SNHLY and CDR2 is FYNNEI in the germline V gene. V lost 8 bases to trimming and J lost 4 bases; unmatched junction nucleotides: 3. The CDR3 nucleotides read TGTGCCAGCGCGGACAGGGGTTACGAGCAGTACTTC. This sequence encodes CASADRGYEQYF.

This clone was counted a single time. This chain uses TRBV28 with TRBJ2-6, with D perhaps matching TRBD1 or TRBD2 (6 bases each). Trimming cost V 3 bases and J 2 bases, with 8 bases left between them. The CDR3 loop spans 15 amino acids. The germline gives CDR1 MDHEN, CDR2 SYDVKM. Here the CDR3 reads CASSFRGAGANVLTF. The CDR3 DNA reads TGTGCCAGCAGTTTTAGGGGGGCTGGGGCCAACGTCCTGACTTTC.

This chain connects TRBV6-5 to TRBJ2-7; unclear D gene. V lost 2 bases and J 0 bases, leaving 8 bases between the germline ends. The V gene's germline CDR1 is MNHEY and CDR2 SVGAGI. The CDR3 is made up of 14 amino acids. The CDR3 sequence: CASSYKGTSYEQYF. DNA of the CDR3: TGTGCCAGCAGTTACAAGGGTACCTCCTACGAGCAGTACTTC.

The gene calls are TRBV11-2 and TRBJ1-3; D is unresolved. V lost 1 base and J lost 0, with 10 bases in between. The CDR3 sequence is 16 residues long. Germline V gene lookup returns CDR1 SGHAT and CDR2 FQNNGV. The DNA of the CDR3 is TGTGCCAGCAGCTTAGGATACAGCCGCTCTGGAAACACCATATATTTT. Protein sequence: CASSLGYSRSGNTIYF. The full variable domain, its missing parts supplied by reference TRBV11-2 and TRBJ1-3, is EAGVAQSPRYKIIEKRQSVAFWCNPISGHATLYWYQQILGQGPKLLIQFQNNGVVDDSQLPKDRFSAERLKGVDSTLKIQPAKLEDSAVYLCASSLGYSRSGNTIYFGEGSWLTVV.

This clone was observed once. The J gene is TRBJ1-1, the V gene TRBV18; D is unclear. The CDR3 runs to 15 residues. V gave up 1 base and J gave up 0 bases, with 9 bases separating them. Germline values: CDR1 KGHSH, CDR2 LQKENI. CDR3 bases: TGTGCCAGCTCACCACGTGGACTTATGAACACTGAAGCTTTCTTT. Its protein product is CASSPRGLMNTEAFF.

The chain uses TRBV5-1 and TRBJ2-7, with D perhaps assigned TRBD1 or TRBD2 (5 bases each). The CDR3 contains 16 residues. Germline V gene data show CDR1 as SGHRS and CDR2 as YFSETQ. Trimming shortened V by 0 bases and J by 4 bases, and 17 bases separated the two germline ends. DNA for the CDR3: TGCGCCAGCAGCTTGGGAGGGGCAGGGAAATTGTACGAGCAGTACTTC. The encoded protein is CASSLGGAGKLYEQYF.

V gene TRBV28 combines with J gene TRBJ2-5; no reliable D call. Trimming took off 3 bases at V and 0 bases at J, with 8 bases between the two ends. The CDR3 totals 14 residues. CDR1 and CDR2 (germline): MDHEN, SYDVKM. CDR3 loop: CASSFLHDQETQYF. CDR3 DNA: TGTGCCAGCAGTTTTTTGCACGACCAAGAGACCCAGTACTTC.

This clone was counted once. The gene calls are TRBV5-5 and TRBJ2-2; D is uncertain. Germline values: CDR1 SGHKS, CDR2 YYEKEE (reference sequence). V was trimmed by 4 bases and J by 0 bases, leaving 7 bases between them. This CDR3 is built from 14 residues. This CDR3 is CASSGNPNTGELFF. The CDR3 DNA follows: TGTGCCAGCAGCGGGAACCCGAACACCGGGGAGCTGTTTTTT. Filled out from reference TRBV5-5 and TRBJ2-2, the complete variable domain reads DAGVTQSPTHLIKTRGQQVTLRCSPISGHKSVSWYQQVLGQGPQFIFQYYEKEERGRGNFPDRFSARQFPNYSSELNVNALLLGDSALYLCASSGNPNTGELFFGEGSRLTVL.

The J gene is TRBJ1-2, the V gene TRBV6-5; 10 nucleotides agree with TRBD1. The CDR3 extends over 16 amino acids. After removal of 0 bases from V and 8 bases from J, the junction contained 9 bases not matched to a gene. The germline V gene has CDR1 MNHEY and CDR2 SVGAGI. The CDR3 here is CASSYSGDRGYEGYTF. In DNA form, the CDR3 reads TGTGCCAGCAGTTACTCGGGGGACAGGGGATATGAAGGCTACACCTTC.

V usage is TRBV6-1 and J usage is TRBJ2-7, with a possible D match to TRBD2 (5 bases). Trimming shortened V by 5 bases and J by 5 bases, and 16 bases separated the two germline ends. The CDR3 has 14 amino acids. CDR1 is MNHNS and CDR2 is SASEGT in the germline V gene. The CDR3 is CASSFRTYRDEQYF. The DNA for the CDR3 is TGTGCCAGCAGTTTTCGGACTTATCGGGACGAGCAGTACTTC.

The chain recombines TRBV28 with TRBJ2-7; 10 bases match TRBD1. The V gene's germline CDR1 is MDHEN and CDR2 SYDVKM. The CDR3 contains 15 residues. After removal of 6 bases from V and 3 bases from J, the junction contained 8 bases not matched to a gene. The CDR3 DNA follows: TGTGCCAGCAGGGGCACCGGGACAGGGGACTACGAGCAGTACTTC. Its protein product is CASRGTGTGDYEQYF.

This clone turned up a few times. This chain links TRBV6-1 with TRBJ1-1; no clear D. Germline V lookup: CDR1 MNHNS, CDR2 SASEGT. The CDR3 has 13 amino acids. V lost 4 bases and J 3 bases, leaving 9 bases between the germline ends. The CDR3 region has the DNA TGTGCCAGCAGTGCCGGAACGGACACTGAAGCTTTCTTT. Translated: CASSAGTDTEAFF.